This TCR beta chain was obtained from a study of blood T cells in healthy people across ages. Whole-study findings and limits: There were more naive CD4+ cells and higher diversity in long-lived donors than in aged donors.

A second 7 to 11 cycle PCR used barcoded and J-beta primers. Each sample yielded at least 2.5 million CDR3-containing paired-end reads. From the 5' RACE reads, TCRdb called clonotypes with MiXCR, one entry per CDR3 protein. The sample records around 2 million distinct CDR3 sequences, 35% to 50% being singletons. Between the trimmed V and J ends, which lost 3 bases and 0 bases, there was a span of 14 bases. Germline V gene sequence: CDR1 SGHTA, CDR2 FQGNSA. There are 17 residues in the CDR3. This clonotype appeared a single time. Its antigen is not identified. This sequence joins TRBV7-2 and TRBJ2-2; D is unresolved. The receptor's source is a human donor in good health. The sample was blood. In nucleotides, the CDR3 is TGTGCCAGCAGCTTTCTCGCCCCGGGCGCGAACACCGGGGAGCTGTTTTTT. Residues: CASSFLAPGANTGELFF.